A selection of T cell receptor beta chains follows, all from one sample in a study of T cell responses to AZD1222 COVID-19 vaccine. Using immunoSEQ multiplex PCR, the repertoire was profiled, and TCRdb retains in-frame clones only, with some absent. This sample has about 140,000 clones, with roughly 90% found just once. Material: peripheral blood, obtained on day 0 of AZD1222 vaccination. Source of these receptors: an adult in good health. Both conserved end residues are part of each CDR3. D genes are given only for firm matches. The listing skips clone size in some rows; elsewhere it reads once, few, many or a size class.

j_call v_call clone_size d_call cdr3_nt cdr3_aa
TRBJ2-3 TRBV28 once . TGTGCCAGCAGTAGGGGTGCTCTGAATACGCAGTATTTT CASSRGALNTQYF
TRBJ1-1 TRBV2 . TRBD1 TGTGCCAGCAGTGAAGAAAGGACAGGGAAAGCTTTCTTT CASSEERTGKAFF
TRBJ2-5 TRBV5-1 . TRBD1 TGCGCCAGCAGTGGGACAGGACCGAGAGAGACCCAGTACTTC CASSGTGPRETQYF
TRBJ2-1 TRBV27 . . TGTGCCAGCAAACTCAGGGGGGACCCAGGCGATGAGCAGTTCTTC CASKLRGDPGDEQFF
TRBJ1-3 TRBV28 . TRBD1 TGTGCCAGCAGCCCCGTCAGGACCACGGGGGACAGGTCTTCTGGAAACACCATATATTTT CASSPVRTTGDRSSGNTIYF
TRBJ1-2 TRBV7-2 . . TGTGCCAGCAGCCCGACAGCCCCCCTGTTGTACACCTTC CASSPTAPLLYTF
TRBJ2-7 TRBV29-1 once . TGCAGCGTTGGTGGGTTGGTAGGAAGCTACGAGCAGTACTTC CSVGGLVGSYEQYF
TRBJ2-2 TRBV15 . . TGTGCCACCAGCAGAGAACTTGGTACGGCAGCGAACACCGGGGAGCTGTTTTTT CATSRELGTAANTGELFF
TRBJ2-2 TRBV19 . . TGTGCCAGTAGTCCCCGGGTGCCCCTGAACACCGGGGAGCTGTTTTTT CASSPRVPLNTGELFF
TRBJ1-6 TRBV6-5 . TRBD1 TGTGCCAGCAGTCCGTCGGGACAGGGAAATTCACCCCTCCACTTT CASSPSGQGNSPLHF
TRBJ1-1 TRBV28 . . TGTGCCAGCAGTTCCCCCGGCGGGGTGAGGGGATGGAGCACTGAAGCTTTCTTT CASSSPGGVRGWSTEAFF
TRBJ2-7 TRBV5-1 . . TGCGCCAGCAGCTTGGAAGGGGGGTACGAGCAGTACTTC CASSLEGGYEQYF
TRBJ1-6 TRBV7-8 once . TGTGCCAGCAGGTTGGGACGGAGTAATTCACCCCTCCACTTT CASRLGRSNSPLHF
TRBJ1-2 TRBV28 . . TGTGCCAGCAGTTTGGGGGGGGTTCACTATGGCTACACCTTC CASSLGGVHYGYTF
TRBJ1-5 TRBV6-4 . . TGTGCCAGCAGTGACGGATTATATCAGCCCCAGCATTTT CASSDGLYQPQHF
TRBJ1-3 TRBV5-4 once . TGTGCCAGCAGCACTACAGGGACCTCTGGAAACACCATATATTTT CASSTTGTSGNTIYF
TRBJ1-1 TRBV3-1/TRBV3-2 . TRBD1 TGTGCCAGCAGCCGAGAGGGACAGGCGATCACTGAAGCTTTCTTT CASSREGQAITEAFF
TRBJ2-6 TRBV19 . . TGTGCCAGCATTGACAGTTCCTCTGGGGCCAACGTCCTGACTTTC CASIDSSSGANVLTF
TRBJ1-5 TRBV7-9 . . TGTGCCAGCAGTTCTTCACAGGGCGGACAGCCCCAGCATTTT CASSSSQGGQPQHF
TRBJ1-3 TRBV11-2 . . TGTGCCAGCAGCTCCCCCCCTGGAAACACCATATATTTT CASSSPPGNTIYF
TRBJ1-6 TRBV6-5 . . TGTGCCAGCGCTCGCAGGGAGGTAGTCCACTTT CASARREVVHF
TRBJ1-3 TRBV6-5 . . TGTGCCAGCAGTTACGCGGGATCTGGAAACACCATATATTTT CASSYAGSGNTIYF
TRBJ2-2 TRBV19 . . TGTGCCAGTAGTATATCTCTGACCTACACCGGGGAGCTGTTTTTT CASSISLTYTGELFF
TRBJ1-2 TRBV18 . . TGTGCCAGCTCCCCGACGGCAGGGACTAACTATGGCTACACCTTC CASSPTAGTNYGYTF
TRBJ2-7 TRBV7-2 . . TGTGCCAGCAGCCCGTCGGGGACACGATACGAGCAGTACTTC CASSPSGTRYEQYF
TRBJ2-7 TRBV11-3 . . TGTGCCAGCAGTGGTAGGGCTAGCGTAAGCTCCTACGAGCAGTACTTC CASSGRASVSSYEQYF
TRBJ1-2 TRBV3-1/TRBV3-2 . TRBD1 TGTGCCAGCAGCCAAGATGACAGGGGCGTCAACACCTTC CASSQDDRGVNTF